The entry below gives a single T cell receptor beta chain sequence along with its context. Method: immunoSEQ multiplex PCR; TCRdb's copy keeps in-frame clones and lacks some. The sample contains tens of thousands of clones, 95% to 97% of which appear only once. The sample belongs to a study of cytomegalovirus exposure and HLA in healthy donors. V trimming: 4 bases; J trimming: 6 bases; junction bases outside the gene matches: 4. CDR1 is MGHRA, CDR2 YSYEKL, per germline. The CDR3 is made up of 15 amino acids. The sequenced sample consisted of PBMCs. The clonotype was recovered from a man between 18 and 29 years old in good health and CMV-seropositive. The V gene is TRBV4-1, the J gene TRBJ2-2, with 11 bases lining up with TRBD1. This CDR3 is CASSRGQGAAGELFF. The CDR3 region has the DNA TGCGCCAGCAGCCGAGGACAGGGGGCTGCCGGGGAGCTGTTTTTT.